What follows are 4 T cell receptor beta chains derived from one specimen sequenced in a study of blood T cell repertoires in COVID-19. Clones were sequenced by immunoSEQ multiplex PCR, and TCRdb holds only the in-frame ones, with some missing. In the table there are some 380,000 clones, approximately 80% of which are singletons. Specimen: peripheral blood. Receptors were obtained from a human donor with acute or convalescent COVID-19. The donor label of this sample is uncertain.

The V gene is TRBV7-2, the J gene TRBJ2-3; TRBD2 aligns across 9 bases. V lost 5 bases to trimming and J lost 7 bases; unmatched junction nucleotides: 7. Looked up from germline, CDR1 is SGHTA and CDR2 is FQGNSA. CDR3 length equals 14 residues. CDR3 region: CASSRGTSSNTQYF. CDR3 nucleotide sequence: TGTGCCAGCAGCCGCGGGACTAGCTCTAATACGCAGTATTTT.

The chain joins TRBV28 to TRBJ2-7, with 9 bases lining up with TRBD1. Germline trimming cut 5 bases from V and 2 bases from J; bases unmatched to any gene: 7. CDR3 length: 15 amino acids. Per the germline V gene, CDR1 is MDHEN and CDR2 is SYDVKM. The CDR3 here is CASSLGQGKTYEQYF. As DNA, the CDR3 is TGTGCCAGCAGTCTTGGACAGGGGAAGACCTACGAGCAGTACTTC.

The V gene is TRBV6-5, the J gene TRBJ2-1, with a tentative D call TRBD2 (6 bases). This CDR3 spans 13 amino acids. The germline V gene encodes CDR1 MNHEY and CDR2 SVGAGI. Trimming removed 4 bases from V and 7 bases from J, with 11 bases in between. CDR3 DNA sequence: TGTGCCAGCAGTTTTCAAGGAGGGAATGAGCAGTTCTTC. Translation: CASSFQGGNEQFF.

The gene calls are TRBV5-1 and TRBJ1-1; 7 nucleotides line up with TRBD1. Germline values: CDR1 SGHRS, CDR2 YFSETQ. J gave up 9 bases and V 5 bases, and 10 bases lay outside the gene matches. The CDR3 is made up of 13 amino acids. CDR3 bases: TGCGCCAGCAGACTGCAGGGGGACGGTAAAGCTTTCTTT. This encodes CASRLQGDGKAFF.